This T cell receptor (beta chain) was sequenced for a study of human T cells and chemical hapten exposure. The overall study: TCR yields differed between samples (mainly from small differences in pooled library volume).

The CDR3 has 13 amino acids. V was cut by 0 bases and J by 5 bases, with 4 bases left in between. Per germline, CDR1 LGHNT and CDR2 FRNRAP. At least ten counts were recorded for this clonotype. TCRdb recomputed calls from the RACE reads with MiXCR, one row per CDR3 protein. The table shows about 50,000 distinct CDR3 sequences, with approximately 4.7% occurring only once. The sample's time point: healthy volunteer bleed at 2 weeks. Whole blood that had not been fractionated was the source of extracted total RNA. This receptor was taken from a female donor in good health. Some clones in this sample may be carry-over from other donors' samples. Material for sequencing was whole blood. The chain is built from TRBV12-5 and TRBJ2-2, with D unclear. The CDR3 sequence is CASGLVRTGELFF. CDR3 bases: TGTGCTAGTGGTTTGGTACGAACCGGGGAGCTGTTTTTT.